What follows are 4 T cell receptor beta chains derived from one specimen sequenced in a study of blood T cell repertoires in COVID-19. The assay was immunoSEQ multiplex PCR, and TCRdb's table has in-frame clones only and misses some. The data show roughly 69,000 clones, 79% seen once. Sequenced material: peripheral blood. The source is a woman between 50 and 59 years old with acute or convalescent COVID-19.

The CDR3 is CASSRGQGISANQPQHF. The CDR3 DNA sequence: TGTGCCAGCAGTAGAGGACAGGGAATATCGGCCAATCAGCCCCAGCATTTT. The chain joins TRBV28 to TRBJ1-5, with 8 bases that match TRBD1. Germline V CDR1 and CDR2: MDHEN, SYDVKM. The CDR3 loop spans 17 amino acids. With V trimmed by 5 bases and J by 3 bases, 12 bases remained unmatched.

The chain carries TRBV5-5 and TRBJ2-7; no reliable D call. Germline CDR1 is SGHKS and CDR2 is YYEKEE (reference sequence). This CDR3 is built from 15 residues. Between the trimmed V and J ends, which lost 0 bases and 2 bases, there was a span of 12 bases. The CDR3 reads CASSLAAVLTYEQYF. The CDR3 nucleotides read TGTGCCAGCAGCTTGGCCGCGGTGCTGACCTACGAGCAGTACTTC.

The chain combines TRBV9 with TRBJ1-3; possibly TRBD1 for D (6 bases). The CDR3 runs to 15 residues. V lost 2 bases and J lost 3, with 12 bases in between. Germline assignment: CDR1 SGDLS and CDR2 YYNGEE. The DNA of the CDR3 is TGTGCCAGCAGCGTCAAACCGGACAGTGGAAACACCATATATTTT. It yields the protein CASSVKPDSGNTIYF.

In its sample, this clone is medium-sized (0.01 to 0.1%). The rearrangement uses TRBV9 and TRBJ2-1; tentative D call: TRBD2 (5 bases). CDR3 length: 15 residues. CDR1 SGDLS and CDR2 YYNGEE come from the germline V gene. V shed 1 base and J shed 4 bases, with 12 bases lying between them. Here the CDR3 DNA reads TGTGCCAGCAGCGTAAAAAGCGGCGTGTACAATGAGCAGTTCTTC. Translated, it gives CASSVKSGVYNEQFF. The full variable domain, its missing parts supplied by reference TRBV9 and TRBJ2-1, is DSGVTQTPKHLITATGQRVTLRCSPRSGDLSVYWYQQSLDQGLQFLIQYYNGEERAKGNILERFSAQQFPDLHSELNLSSLELGDSALYFCASSVKSGVYNEQFFGPGTRLTVL.